These 30 T cell receptor beta chains were sequenced from one sample in a study of blood T cell repertoires in COVID-19. Clones were read by immunoSEQ multiplex PCR, and TCRdb kept only the in-frame ones, dropping some. The sample consists of a few hundred thousand clones, about 80% of them appearing once. The sequencing input was PBMCs or T cells enriched from blood (not recorded which). The receptors shown here come from a man in his fifties who had recovered from COVID-19.

The V gene is TRBV6-5, the J gene TRBJ1-3; D gene ambiguous. V gave up 7 bases and J gave up 1 base, with 14 bases separating them. The CDR3 has 15 residues. In germline, CDR1 is MNHEY, CDR2 SVGAGI. The CDR3 region is CASTSRGPSGNTIYF. The CDR3 DNA reads TGTGCCAGCACCTCGCGGGGTCCTTCTGGAAACACCATATATTTT.

This sequence joins TRBV5-8 and TRBJ2-7; 10 bases are a match to TRBD1. The CDR3 loop spans 15 amino acids. J was trimmed by 4 bases and V by 4 bases; bases with no gene match: 8. Per the germline V gene, CDR1 is SGHTS and CDR2 is YDEGEE. CDR3 DNA sequence: TGTGCCAGCAGCCCCCCGGGACAGGGGAGATACGAGCAGTACTTC. It translates to CASSPPGQGRYEQYF.

The chain uses TRBV1 and TRBJ1-1. TRBV1 is a known pseudogene. The CDR3 has 15 amino acids. The CDR3 loop reads CTSSQEERGTTEAFF. CDR3 DNA sequence: TGCACCAGCAGCCAAGAAGAGCGGGGAACCACTGAAGCTTTCTTT.

The V gene is TRBV28, the J gene TRBJ2-7, with D tentatively TRBD1 (5 bases). The length of the CDR3 is 14 residues. The V gene's germline CDR1 is MDHEN and CDR2 SYDVKM. Trimming removed 3 bases at V and 4 bases at J, with 13 bases between. CDR3 amino acids: CASSFRGLGYEQYF. DNA for the CDR3: TGTGCCAGCAGTTTTAGGGGTTTAGGGTACGAGCAGTACTTC.

The chain recombines TRBV7-3 with TRBJ2-3; D is perhaps TRBD2 (5 bases). The CDR3 consists of 12 residues. Germline CDR1 and CDR2: SGHTA and FQGTGA. Trimming cost V 5 bases and J 6 bases, with 9 bases left between them. CDR3 in amino acids: CASSRGLDTQYF. For the CDR3, the DNA is TGTGCCAGCAGCCGGGGTTTGGATACGCAGTATTTT.

The chain employs TRBV7-8 and TRBJ2-6; D perhaps matches TRBD1 (5 bases). Germline lookup yields CDR1 SGHVS and CDR2 FQNEAQ. The ends were cut back, 8 bases at V and 0 bases at J, with 8 bases in the middle. CDR3 length: 14 residues. The CDR3 DNA reads as TGTGCCAGCTGGGGCCTCTCTGGGGCCAACGTCCTGACTTTC. Translated: CASWGLSGANVLTF.

The genes are TRBV7-3 and TRBJ2-6; D gene unclear. CDR1 and CDR2 from the germline V gene are SGHTA and FQGTGA. V gave up 5 bases and J gave up 2 bases, with 16 bases separating them. The CDR3 length is 17 residues. In nucleotides, the CDR3 is TGTGCCAGCAGCCCCATCACGGAGTCCCCTGGGGCCAACGTCCTGACTTTC. Translating it yields CASSPITESPGANVLTF.

The CDR3 is CASSFSQGATYNEQFF. The CDR3 DNA sequence: TGTGCCAGCAGCTTCTCACAGGGGGCGACCTACAATGAGCAGTTCTTC. The chain links TRBV11-2 to TRBJ2-1, with 9 bases matching TRBD1. Trimming at V came to 3 bases and at J to 2 bases, leaving 5 bases not matched to a gene. The CDR3 spans 16 residues. Germline assignment: CDR1 SGHAT and CDR2 FQNNGV.

A few counts support this clone. The rearrangement joins TRBV28 to TRBJ1-4, with 9 bases identical to TRBD1. Germline loops: CDR1 MDHEN, CDR2 SYDVKM. The J segment lost 7 bases and the V segment lost 7 bases, leaving 7 bases of the junction unmatched. The length of the CDR3 is 14 residues. The CDR3 sequence: CASINTGGSEKLFF. Here the CDR3 DNA reads TGTGCCAGCATTAATACAGGGGGCAGTGAAAAACTGTTTTTT.

This sequence joins TRBV7-2 and TRBJ1-4; TRBD1 might be the D (6 bases). This CDR3 region has 14 residues. The germline CDR1 and CDR2 sequences are SGHTA and FQGNSA. With 10 bases removed from V and 5 bases from J, the gap between germline ends came to 17 bases. The CDR3 DNA sequence: TGTGCCACCCACGGAGGGGGGGAGAATGAAAAACTGTTTTTT. This encodes CATHGGGENEKLFF.

This clone showed up just once. This chain uses TRBV9 with TRBJ1-1, with D tentatively TRBD1 (6 bases). The CDR3 totals 16 residues. V was clipped by 4 bases and J by 3 bases, with 19 bases between them. Germline assignment: CDR1 SGDLS and CDR2 YYNGEE. The CDR3 region has the DNA TGTGCCAGCAGCTCCCGGGGGGCGGGTGAACACACTGAAGCTTTCTTT. It is translated as CASSSRGAGEHTEAFF.

This clone was seen just once. This chain joins TRBV9 and TRBJ2-2; the D is unclear. The CDR3 sequence is 13 residues long. The germline V gene encodes CDR1 SGDLS and CDR2 YYNGEE. The V and J ends lost 7 bases and 1 base respectively, with 8 bases between them. CDR3 sequence: CASASGNTGELFF. CDR3 nucleotide sequence: TGTGCCAGCGCCTCGGGGAACACCGGGGAGCTGTTTTTT. Supplemented by reference TRBV9 and TRBJ2-2, the full variable domain reads DSGVTQTPKHLITATGQRVTLRCSPRSGDLSVYWYQQSLDQGLQFLIQYYNGEERAKGNILERFSAQQFPDLHSELNLSSLELGDSALYFCASASGNTGELFFGEGSRLTVL.

The J gene is TRBJ2-7, the V gene TRBV2, with TRBD1 as a possible D gene (5 bases). V shed 6 bases and J shed 5 bases, with 20 bases lying between them. From germline, CDR1 is SNHLY and CDR2 FYNNEI. There are 15 residues in the CDR3. The CDR3 nucleotides read TGTGCCAGCAGAACCCCCACTGCAGGGCCCGACGAGCAGTACTTC. As protein: CASRTPTAGPDEQYF.

V is TRBV28 and J is TRBJ2-7; TRBD1 is a possible D gene (5 bases). The germline V gene has CDR1 MDHEN and CDR2 SYDVKM. The CDR3 has 15 residues. Trimming removed 4 bases from V and 2 bases from J, with 15 bases in between. The DNA of the CDR3 is TGTGCCAGCAGTTCCTTCCAACCAGGGCCCTACGAGCAGTACTTC. It yields the protein CASSSFQPGPYEQYF.

A remark on this clone: At one of its ends the junction is not consistent with the germline gene, which may arise from a read error. The rearrangement links TRBV10-3 to TRBJ2-7, with 7 bases matching TRBD1. This CDR3 is built from 12 residues. Looked up from germline, CDR1 is ENHRY and CDR2 is SYGVKD. The CDR3 spells CAISEYIGTDLF. CDR3 DNA sequence: TGTGCCATCAGTGAGTATATAGGGACAGACCTCTTC.

The chain couples TRBV5-1 to TRBJ2-5, with no clear D. Per germline, CDR1 SGHRS and CDR2 YFSETQ. The CDR3 length is 13 residues. Trimming took 7 bases from V and 2 from J, leaving 12 bases between them. This CDR3 reads CASRTGGQETQYF. CDR3 DNA: TGCGCCAGCCGTACCGGTGGTCAAGAGACCCAGTACTTC.

This chain connects TRBV19 to TRBJ1-3, with 8 bases lining up with TRBD1. The length of the CDR3 is 15 residues. Trimming removed 3 bases from V and 2 bases from J; junction bases left unmatched: 3. Germline V lookup: CDR1 LNHDA, CDR2 SQIVND (reference sequence). Written as DNA, the CDR3 is TGTGCCAGTAGTATTGGACAGGGAGCTGGAAACACCATATATTTT. It yields the protein CASSIGQGAGNTIYF.

The chain combines TRBV3-1 (or the pseudogene TRBV3-2) with TRBJ2-7; 14 bases match TRBD2. The germline V gene encodes CDR1 LGHDT and CDR2 YNNKEL (reference sequence). The length of the CDR3 is 18 residues. V shed 0 bases, J shed 4 bases, and the junction held 8 bases outside the gene matches. In DNA form, the CDR3 reads TGTGCCAGCAGCCAAGATCGACTAGCGGGAGGGTTTGGATACGAGCAGTACTTC. Protein product: CASSQDRLAGGFGYEQYF.

This clone was seen a handful of times. V is TRBV19 and J is TRBJ2-7, with 9 bases lining up with TRBD1. Trimming took 3 bases from V and 2 from J; bases not matched to a gene: 8. The CDR3 has 16 amino acids. Germline V gene data show CDR1 as LNHDA and CDR2 as SQIVND (reference sequence). The chain's CDR3 is CASSMGTGSIPYEQYF. CDR3 DNA: TGTGCCAGTAGTATGGGGACAGGGTCGATTCCCTACGAGCAGTACTTC.

The chain couples TRBV28 to TRBJ1-4; D not certain. Looked up from germline, CDR1 is MDHEN and CDR2 is SYDVKM. Trimming pared 2 bases from V and 0 bases from J, leaving 13 bases between. The CDR3 is made up of 17 amino acids. CDR3 DNA sequence: TGTGCCAGCAGTTTAGGCAGGTTGCCGGCAACTAATGAAAAACTGTTTTTT. Protein product: CASSLGRLPATNEKLFF.

A single count supports this clone. The chain carries TRBV7-9 and TRBJ2-7; TRBD2 might be the D (5 bases). This CDR3 region has 12 residues. Per germline, CDR1 SEHNR and CDR2 FQNEAQ (reference sequence). V was cut by 4 bases and J by 4 bases, with 8 bases left in between. CDR3 sequence reads: CASSYQRYEQYF. CDR3 DNA: TGTGCCAGCAGCTATCAGCGGTACGAGCAGTACTTC.

The chain combines TRBV10-3 with TRBJ2-7, with TRBD2 matching over 10 bases. From germline, CDR1 is ENHRY and CDR2 SYGVKD. CDR3 length: 12 residues. Trimming cost V 7 bases and J 4 bases; bases outside gene matches: 1. CDR3 protein: CAITSGSYEQYF. The CDR3, as DNA: TGTGCCATCACTAGCGGGAGTTACGAGCAGTACTTC.

The rearrangement uses TRBV6-5 and TRBJ2-7; tentative D call: TRBD1 (6 bases). V was clipped by 4 bases and J by 2 bases, with 12 bases between them. This CDR3 spans 14 amino acids. Germline CDR1 reads MNHEY; CDR2 reads SVGAGI. The CDR3 here is CASSSRTETYEQYF. The CDR3 DNA sequence: TGTGCCAGCAGTTCCAGGACAGAGACCTACGAGCAGTACTTC.

The chain joins TRBV7-2 to TRBJ1-3; D may be TRBD1 (5 bases). V dropped 4 bases and J dropped 8 bases, with 15 bases sitting between them. In germline, CDR1 is SGHTA, CDR2 FQGNSA. The CDR3 covers 14 residues. The CDR3 sequence is CASSSSRDWDTIYF. The CDR3 region has the DNA TGTGCCAGCAGCTCGTCCAGGGACTGGGACACCATATATTTT. Full variable domain (missing parts from reference TRBV7-2 and TRBJ1-3): GAGVSQSPSNKVTEKGKDVELRCDPISGHTALYWYRQSLGQGLEFLIYFQGNSAPDKSGLPSDRFSAERTGGSVSTLTIQRTQQEDSAVYLCASSSSRDWDTIYFGEGSWLTVV.

The J gene is TRBJ2-1, the V gene TRBV9; 10 positions match TRBD2. The CDR3 is 15 residues long. The V gene's germline CDR1 is SGDLS and CDR2 YYNGEE. V gave up 0 bases and J gave up 6 bases; unmatched junction bases: 3. The CDR3 DNA reads as TGTGCCAGCAGCGTAGACCTAGCGGGGGCCAATGAGCAGTTCTTC. Its translation is CASSVDLAGANEQFF.

The rearrangement joins TRBV5-8 to TRBJ1-1, with 8 bases that match TRBD1. V dropped 1 base and J dropped 6; count of bases not matched to a gene: 5. CDR1 and CDR2 from the germline V gene are SGHTS and YDEGEE. The CDR3 has 14 residues. CDR3 DNA: TGTGCCAGCAGCTTGAGGTACAGGGGGGCTGAAGCTTTCTTT. Translated, it gives CASSLRYRGAEAFF.

This chain joins TRBV24-1 and TRBJ2-3, with a tentative D call TRBD1 (6 bases). Germline V gives CDR1 KGHDR, CDR2 SFDVKD. CDR3 length equals 16 residues. The V gene lost 2 bases and the J gene lost 0 bases, with 11 bases spanning the gap. CDR3 sequence (DNA): TGTGCCACCAGTGATTCTCGGACAGCTAGCACAGATACGCAGTATTTT. This gives the protein CATSDSRTASTDTQYF.

The V and J genes are TRBV5-1 and TRBJ2-4, with D maybe TRBD1 (6 bases). The CDR3 sequence is 12 residues long. V was cut by 4 bases and J by 6 bases, with 8 bases left in between. Germline loops: CDR1 SGHRS, CDR2 YFSETQ. This chain's CDR3 is CASSQDRNIQYF. The CDR3 coding sequence is TGCGCCAGCAGCCAGGACAGAAACATTCAGTACTTC.

V and J are TRBV18 and TRBJ2-7; 8 bases fit TRBD1. J gave up 7 bases and V 3 bases, and 5 bases lay outside the gene matches. Germline V CDR1 and CDR2: KGHSH, LQKENI. The CDR3 runs to 13 residues. CDR3 amino acids: CASSPNRGEEQYF. The CDR3 DNA follows: TGTGCCAGCTCACCGAACAGGGGGGAAGAGCAGTACTTC.

This rearrangement joins TRBV18 to TRBJ2-5, with TRBD2 matching over 12 bases. Germline CDR1 KGHSH, CDR2 LQKENI. The V segment lost 2 bases and the J segment 4 bases; nucleotides outside the gene matches: 5. The CDR3 is made up of 16 amino acids. The CDR3 here is CASSPSLAGGRETQYF. The CDR3 nucleotides read TGTGCCAGCTCACCAAGCCTAGCGGGAGGGCGAGAGACCCAGTACTTC.